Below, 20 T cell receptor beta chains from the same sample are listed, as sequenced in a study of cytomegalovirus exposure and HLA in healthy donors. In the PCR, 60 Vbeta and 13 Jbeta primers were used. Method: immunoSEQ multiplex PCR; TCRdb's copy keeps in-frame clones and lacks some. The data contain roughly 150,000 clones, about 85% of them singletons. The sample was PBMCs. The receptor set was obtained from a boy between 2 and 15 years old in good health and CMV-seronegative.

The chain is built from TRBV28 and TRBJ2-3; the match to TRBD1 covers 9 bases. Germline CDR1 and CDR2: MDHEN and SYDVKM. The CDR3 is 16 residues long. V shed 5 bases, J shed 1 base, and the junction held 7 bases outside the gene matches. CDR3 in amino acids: CASSPGTGYGTDTQYF. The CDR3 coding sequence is TGTGCCAGCAGTCCAGGGACAGGGTATGGCACAGATACGCAGTATTTT.

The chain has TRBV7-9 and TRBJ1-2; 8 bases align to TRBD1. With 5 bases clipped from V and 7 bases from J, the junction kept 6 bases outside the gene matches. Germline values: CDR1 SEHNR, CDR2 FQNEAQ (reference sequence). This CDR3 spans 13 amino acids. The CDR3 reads CASSASGGLGYTF. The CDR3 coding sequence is TGTGCCAGCAGCGCCTCAGGGGGCCTTGGCTACACCTTC.

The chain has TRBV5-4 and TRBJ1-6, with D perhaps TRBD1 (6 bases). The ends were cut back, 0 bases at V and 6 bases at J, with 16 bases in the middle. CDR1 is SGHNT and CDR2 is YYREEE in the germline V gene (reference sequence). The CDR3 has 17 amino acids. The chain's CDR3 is CASSLDAGAPINSPLHF. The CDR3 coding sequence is TGTGCCAGCAGCTTGGACGCGGGGGCCCCTATTAATTCACCCCTCCACTTT.

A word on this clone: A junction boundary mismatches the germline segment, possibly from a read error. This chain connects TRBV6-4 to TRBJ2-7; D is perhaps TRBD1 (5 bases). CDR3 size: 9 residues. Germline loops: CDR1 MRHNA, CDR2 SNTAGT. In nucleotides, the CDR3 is TGTGCCCGTGGACACGGCAGGTGCTTC. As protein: CARGHGRCF.

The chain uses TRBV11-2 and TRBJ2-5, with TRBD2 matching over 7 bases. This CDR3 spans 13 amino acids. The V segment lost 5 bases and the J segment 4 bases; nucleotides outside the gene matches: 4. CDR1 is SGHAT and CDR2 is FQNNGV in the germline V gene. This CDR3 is CASSRREGETQYF. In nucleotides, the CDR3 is TGTGCCAGCAGCCGCAGGGAGGGAGAGACCCAGTACTTC. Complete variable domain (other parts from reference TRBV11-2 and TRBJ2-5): EAGVAQSPRYKIIEKRQSVAFWCNPISGHATLYWYQQILGQGPKLLIQFQNNGVVDDSQLPKDRFSAERLKGVDSTLKIQPAKLEDSAVYLCASSRREGETQYFGPGTRLLVL.

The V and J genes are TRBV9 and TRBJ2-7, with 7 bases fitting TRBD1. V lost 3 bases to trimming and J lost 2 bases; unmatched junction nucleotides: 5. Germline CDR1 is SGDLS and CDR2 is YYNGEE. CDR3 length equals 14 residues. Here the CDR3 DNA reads TGTGCCAGCAGCGAGGGGACAGTACCCTACGAGCAGTACTTC. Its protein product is CASSEGTVPYEQYF.

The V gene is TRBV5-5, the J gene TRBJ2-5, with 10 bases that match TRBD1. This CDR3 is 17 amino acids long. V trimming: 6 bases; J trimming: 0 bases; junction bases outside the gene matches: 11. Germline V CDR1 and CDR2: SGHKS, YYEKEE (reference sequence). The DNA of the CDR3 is TGTGCCAGCAACAAATTAGGGACAGGGGCAAACCAAGAGACCCAGTACTTC. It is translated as CASNKLGTGANQETQYF.

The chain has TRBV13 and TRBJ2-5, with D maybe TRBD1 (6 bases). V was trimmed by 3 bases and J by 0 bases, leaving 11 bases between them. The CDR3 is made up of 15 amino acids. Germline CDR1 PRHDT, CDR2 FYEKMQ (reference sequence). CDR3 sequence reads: CASSFGTPYQETQYF. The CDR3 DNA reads TGTGCCAGCAGCTTCGGGACACCGTACCAAGAGACCCAGTACTTC.

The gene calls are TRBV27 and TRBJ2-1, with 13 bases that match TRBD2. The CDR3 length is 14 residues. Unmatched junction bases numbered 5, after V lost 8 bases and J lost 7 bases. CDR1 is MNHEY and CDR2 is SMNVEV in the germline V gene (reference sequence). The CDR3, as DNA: TGTGCCAGCCGGACTAGCGGGAGTGCGAATGAGCAGTTCTTC. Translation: CASRTSGSANEQFF.

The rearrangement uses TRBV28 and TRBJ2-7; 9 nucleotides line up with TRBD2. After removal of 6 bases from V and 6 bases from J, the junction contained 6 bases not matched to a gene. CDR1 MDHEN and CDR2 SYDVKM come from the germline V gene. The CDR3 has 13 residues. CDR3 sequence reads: CASRAGLAPEQYF. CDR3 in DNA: TGTGCCAGCAGGGCGGGACTAGCTCCCGAGCAGTACTTC.

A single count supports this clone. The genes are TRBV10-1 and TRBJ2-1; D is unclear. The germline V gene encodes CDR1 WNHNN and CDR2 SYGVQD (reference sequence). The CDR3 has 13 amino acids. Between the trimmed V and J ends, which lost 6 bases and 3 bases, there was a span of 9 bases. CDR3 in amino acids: CASSETLYNEQFF. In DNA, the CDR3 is TGCGCCAGCAGCGAGACTCTCTACAATGAGCAGTTCTTC.

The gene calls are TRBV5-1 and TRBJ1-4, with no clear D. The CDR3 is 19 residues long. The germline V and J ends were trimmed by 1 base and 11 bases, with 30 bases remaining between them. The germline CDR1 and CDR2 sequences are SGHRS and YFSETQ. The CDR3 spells CASSLSAGRLSTISGKLFF. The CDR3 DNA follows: TGCGCCAGCAGCTTGTCCGCTGGCAGGCTCTCAACAATCTCGGGGAAACTGTTTTTT.

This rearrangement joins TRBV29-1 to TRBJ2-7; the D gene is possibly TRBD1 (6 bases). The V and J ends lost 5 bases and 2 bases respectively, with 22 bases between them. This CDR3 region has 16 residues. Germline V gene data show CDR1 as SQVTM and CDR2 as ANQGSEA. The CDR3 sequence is CSVSAVRTVKPYEQYF. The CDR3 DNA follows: TGCAGCGTTTCGGCGGTCCGGACAGTCAAACCCTACGAGCAGTACTTC.

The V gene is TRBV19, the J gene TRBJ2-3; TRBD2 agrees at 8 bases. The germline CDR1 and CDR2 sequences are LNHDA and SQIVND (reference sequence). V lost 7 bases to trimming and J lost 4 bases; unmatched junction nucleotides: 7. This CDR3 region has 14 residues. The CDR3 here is CASTQRERADTQYF. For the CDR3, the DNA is TGTGCCAGTACCCAGCGGGAGAGAGCAGATACGCAGTATTTT.

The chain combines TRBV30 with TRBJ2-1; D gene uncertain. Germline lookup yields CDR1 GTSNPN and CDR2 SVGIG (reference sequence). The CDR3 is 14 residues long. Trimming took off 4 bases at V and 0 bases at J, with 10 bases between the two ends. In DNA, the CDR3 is TGTGCCTGGACCCAGAAAATCTCCTACAATGAGCAGTTCTTC. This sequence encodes CAWTQKISYNEQFF.

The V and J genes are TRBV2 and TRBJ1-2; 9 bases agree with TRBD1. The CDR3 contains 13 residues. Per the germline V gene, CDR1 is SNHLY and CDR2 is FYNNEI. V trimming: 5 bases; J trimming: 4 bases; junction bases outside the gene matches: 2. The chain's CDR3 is CASSQTGGYGYTF. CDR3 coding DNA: TGTGCCAGCAGTCAGACAGGGGGCTATGGCTACACCTTC.

CDR3 in DNA: TGTGCCAGCAGCTTGGGAGTCTTTAACTACAATGAGCAGTTCTTC. Translated: CASSLGVFNYNEQFF. V usage is TRBV5-6 and J usage is TRBJ2-1; D unclear. Germline CDR1 is SGHDT and CDR2 is YYEEEE. The CDR3 spans 15 residues. Trimming removed 0 bases at V and 3 bases at J, with 10 bases between.

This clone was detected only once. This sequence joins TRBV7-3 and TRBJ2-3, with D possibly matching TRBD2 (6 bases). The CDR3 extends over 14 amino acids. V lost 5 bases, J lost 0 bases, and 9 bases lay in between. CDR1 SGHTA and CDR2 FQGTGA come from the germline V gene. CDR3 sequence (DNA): TGTGCCAGCAGCCGGGAGCAGAGCACAGATACGCAGTATTTT. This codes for CASSREQSTDTQYF. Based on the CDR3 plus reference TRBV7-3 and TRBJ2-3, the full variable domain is GAGVSQTPSNKVTEKGKYVELRCDPISGHTALYWYRQSLGQGPEFLIYFQGTGAADDSGLPNDRFFAVRPEGSVSTLKIQRTERGDSAVYLCASSREQSTDTQYFGPGTRLTVL.

The CDR3 DNA reads TGTGCCAGCAGCTTCCCGCTGGGGCGTCCCAAAAACATTCAGTACTTC. This encodes CASSFPLGRPKNIQYF. The V call is TRBV7-3, the J call TRBJ2-4, with D possibly TRBD1 on 5 matching bases. Germline lookup yields CDR1 SGHTA and CDR2 FQGTGA. Between the trimmed V and J ends, which lost 3 bases and 2 bases, there was a span of 14 bases. This CDR3 is built from 16 residues. Drawing the rest from reference TRBV7-3 and TRBJ2-4, the complete variable domain is GAGVSQTPSNKVTEKGKYVELRCDPISGHTALYWYRQSLGQGPEFLIYFQGTGAADDSGLPNDRFFAVRPEGSVSTLKIQRTERGDSAVYLCASSFPLGRPKNIQYFGAGTRLSVL.

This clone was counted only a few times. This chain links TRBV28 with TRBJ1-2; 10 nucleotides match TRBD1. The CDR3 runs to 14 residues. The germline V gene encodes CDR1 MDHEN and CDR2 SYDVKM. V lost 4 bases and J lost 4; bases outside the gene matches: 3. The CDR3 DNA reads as TGTGCCAGCAGTTCGGGACAGGGGACCTATGGCTACACCTTC. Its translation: CASSSGQGTYGYTF.